This T cell receptor beta chain was sequenced for a study of blood T cell repertoires in COVID-19. Whole-study context: The United States, Italy and Spain supplied acute and convalescent COVID-19 samples. T cells, B-cell-depleted T cells, or PBMCs supplied cDNA or gDNA.

V dropped 0 bases and J dropped 8; count of bases not matched to a gene: 4. CDR1 is MNHEY, CDR2 SMNVEV, per germline (reference sequence). The CDR3 totals 14 residues. Original analysis: Estimation of nucleated cell counts relied on the amplification of reference gene primers. The table came from immunoSEQ multiplex PCR; TCRdb's copy has only in-frame clones and leaves some out. From that table come the V and J calls and clone size; the DNA was used to work out D and trimming. The table shows some 120,000 clones, with 80% to 85% occurring only once. This clone was picked up a small number of times. The TCR sequence derives from a woman under 40 who had recovered from COVID-19. This chain uses TRBV27 with TRBJ1-2; 9 bases line up with TRBD1. Source material: peripheral blood. The CDR3 DNA reads as TGTGCCAGCAGTTTATCACAGGGGGCGCGAGGCTACACCTTC. Translated: CASSLSQGARGYTF.